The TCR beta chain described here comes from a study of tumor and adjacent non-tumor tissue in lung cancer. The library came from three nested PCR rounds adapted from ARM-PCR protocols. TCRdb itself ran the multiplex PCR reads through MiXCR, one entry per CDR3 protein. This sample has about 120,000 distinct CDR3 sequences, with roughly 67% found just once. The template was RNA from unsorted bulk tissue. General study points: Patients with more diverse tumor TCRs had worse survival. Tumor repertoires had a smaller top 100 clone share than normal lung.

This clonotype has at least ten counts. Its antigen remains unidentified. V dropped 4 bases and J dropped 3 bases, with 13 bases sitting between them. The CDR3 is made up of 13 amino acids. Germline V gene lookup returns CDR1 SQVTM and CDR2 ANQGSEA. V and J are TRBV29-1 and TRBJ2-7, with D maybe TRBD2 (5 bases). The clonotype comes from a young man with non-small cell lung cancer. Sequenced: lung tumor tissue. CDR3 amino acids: CSVVGVIYYEQYF. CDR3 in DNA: TGCAGCGTTGTCGGGGTTATATACTACGAGCAGTACTTC.